Following are 3 T cell receptor beta chains from one sample sequenced in a study of PD-1 blockade in classical Hodgkin lymphoma. Here immunoSEQ multiplex PCR was the method, and the copy in TCRdb shows in-frame clones only, minus some. The repertoire holds some 23,000 clones, with over 85% as singletons. Noted time point: newly diagnosed, previously untreated cHL patient sample. The specimen sequenced was peripheral blood mononuclear cells (PBMCs). Receptors originate from a human donor with classical Hodgkin lymphoma.

The chain couples TRBV5-4 to TRBJ2-3; D possibly corresponds to TRBD2 (6 bases). Germline V gives CDR1 SGHNT, CDR2 YYREEE (reference sequence). Trimming took 4 bases from V and 6 from J, leaving 9 bases between them. The CDR3 is made up of 12 amino acids. CDR3 coding DNA: TGTGCCAGCAGCCCGGGAGACGATACGCAGTATTTT. This translates into CASSPGDDTQYF.

The chain combines TRBV18 with TRBJ2-7, with D possibly matching TRBD1 (6 bases). Germline CDR1 KGHSH, CDR2 LQKENI. This CDR3 spans 15 amino acids. V was shortened by 4 bases and J by 1 base, with 14 bases between the two germline ends. CDR3 residues: CASSLGTPPSYEQYF. In DNA form, the CDR3 reads TGTGCCAGCTCACTTGGGACACCTCCTTCCTACGAGCAGTACTTC.

This CDR3 reads CASSYSTAYEQYF. The CDR3 nucleotides read TGTGCCAGCAGTTACTCAACAGCCTACGAGCAGTACTTC. V gene TRBV6-5 combines with J gene TRBJ2-7; no definite D call. The CDR3 totals 13 residues. Germline loops: CDR1 MNHEY, CDR2 SVGAGI. Trimming removed 0 bases at V and 2 bases at J, with 5 bases between.